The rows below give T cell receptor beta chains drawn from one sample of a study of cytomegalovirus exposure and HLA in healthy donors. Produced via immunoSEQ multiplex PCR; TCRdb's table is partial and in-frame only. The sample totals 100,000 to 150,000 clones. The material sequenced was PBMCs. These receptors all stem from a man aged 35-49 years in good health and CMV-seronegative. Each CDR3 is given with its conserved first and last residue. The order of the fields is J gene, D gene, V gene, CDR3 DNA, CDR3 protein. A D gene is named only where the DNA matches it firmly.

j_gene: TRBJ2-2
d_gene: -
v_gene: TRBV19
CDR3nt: TGTGCCAGTAGTATGGGACAGAACACCGGGGAGCTGTTTTTT
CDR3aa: CASSMGQNTGELFF

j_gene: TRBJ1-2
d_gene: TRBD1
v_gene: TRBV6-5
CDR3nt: TGTGCCAGCAGAGGGGGCTGGGGTCACTATGGCTACACCTTC
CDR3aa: CASRGGWGHYGYTF

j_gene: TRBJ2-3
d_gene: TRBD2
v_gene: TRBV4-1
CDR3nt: TGCGCCAGCAGCACTACCCGACTAGCGGGAGCAATAGATACGCAGTATTTT
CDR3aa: CASSTTRLAGAIDTQYF

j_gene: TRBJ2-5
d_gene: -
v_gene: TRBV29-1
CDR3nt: TGCAGCGTTGCACTAGGAGAGACCCAGTACTTC
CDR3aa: CSVALGETQYF

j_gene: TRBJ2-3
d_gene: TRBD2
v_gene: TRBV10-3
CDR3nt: TGTGCCATCAGCTGGACTAGCGCAACTAGCACAGATACGCAGTATTTT
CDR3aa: CAISWTSATSTDTQYF

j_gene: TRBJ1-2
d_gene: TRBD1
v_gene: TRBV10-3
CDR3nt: TGTGCCATCAGTGACCGACAGGGGGGGAACTATGGCTACACCTTC
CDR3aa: CAISDRQGGNYGYTF

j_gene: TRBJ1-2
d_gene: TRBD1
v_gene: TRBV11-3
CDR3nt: TGTGCCAGCAGTTCGGACAGGGAGTATGGCTACACCTTC
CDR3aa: CASSSDREYGYTF

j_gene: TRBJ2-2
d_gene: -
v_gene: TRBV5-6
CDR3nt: TGTGCCAGCAGCTTGTATACCGGGGAGCTGTTTTTT
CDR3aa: CASSLYTGELFF

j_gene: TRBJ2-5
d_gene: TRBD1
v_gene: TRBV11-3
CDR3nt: TGTGCCAGCAGCTCCTCACAGGGGATAGGAGAGACCCAGTACTTC
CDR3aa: CASSSSQGIGETQYF

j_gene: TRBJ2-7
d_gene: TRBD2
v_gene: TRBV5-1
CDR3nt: TGCGCCAGCAGAGTAGCGGGACCTGAAGAGCAGTACTTC
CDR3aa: CASRVAGPEEQYF

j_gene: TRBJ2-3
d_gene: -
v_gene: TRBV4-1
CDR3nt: TGCGCCAGCGGGGTTCGGGGGACTTACACAGATACGCAGTATTTT
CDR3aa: CASGVRGTYTDTQYF

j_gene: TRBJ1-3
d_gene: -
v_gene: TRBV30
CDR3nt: TGTGCCTGGAGCGCGAGAAACACCATATATTTT
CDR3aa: CAWSARNTIYF

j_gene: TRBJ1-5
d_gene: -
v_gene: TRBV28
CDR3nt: TGTGCCAGCAGTTTGAGGGTAAAGCATTTT
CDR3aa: CASSLRVKHF

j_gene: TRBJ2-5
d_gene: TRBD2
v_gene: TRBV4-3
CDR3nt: TGCGCCAGCAGCCCCCGGCCTAGCGGGAGGGCCCGGCGAGAGACCCAGTACTTC
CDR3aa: CASSPRPSGRARRETQYF

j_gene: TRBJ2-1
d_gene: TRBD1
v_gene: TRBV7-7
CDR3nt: TGTGCTAGCAGCCCGGGGACAGCAAACAACAATGAGCAGTTCTTC
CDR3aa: CASSPGTANNNEQFF

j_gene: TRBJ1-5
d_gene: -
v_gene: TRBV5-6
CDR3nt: TGTGCCAGCAGCTTGGCCGGGGCAGGGGACGGTCAGCCCCAGCATTTT
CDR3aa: CASSLAGAGDGQPQHF

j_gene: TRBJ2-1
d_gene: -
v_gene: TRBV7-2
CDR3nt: TGTGCCAGCAGGCGAACAGGGCCGGGGTACAATGAGCAGTTCTTC
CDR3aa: CASRRTGPGYNEQFF

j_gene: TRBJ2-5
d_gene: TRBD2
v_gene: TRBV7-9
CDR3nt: TGTGCCAGCAGCCAGGGCACTAGCGGGCTCTTGGAAGAGACCCAGTACTTC
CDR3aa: CASSQGTSGLLEETQYF

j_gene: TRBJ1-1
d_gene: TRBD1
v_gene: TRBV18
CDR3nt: TGTGCCAGCTCACCGACCGACAGGGGCACTGAAGCTTTCTTT
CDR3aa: CASSPTDRGTEAFF

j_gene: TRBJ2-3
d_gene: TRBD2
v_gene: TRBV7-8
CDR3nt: TGTGCCAGCGGGACCTTAGCGGGACTCACAGATACGCAGTATTTT
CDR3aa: CASGTLAGLTDTQYF

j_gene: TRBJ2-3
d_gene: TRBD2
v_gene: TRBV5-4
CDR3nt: TGTGCCAGCAGCCGTCTAGCGGGATCAGCCACAGATACGCAGTATTTT
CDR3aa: CASSRLAGSATDTQYF

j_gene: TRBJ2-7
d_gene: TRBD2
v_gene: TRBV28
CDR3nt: TGTGCCAGCAGTTTCTCCGCGGGAGAATCCTACGAGCAGTACTTC
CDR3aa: CASSFSAGESYEQYF